These 10 T cell receptor beta chains were all obtained from the same sample, sequenced in a study of post-analysis software for immune sequencing data. Notes on the study in general: TRBV5-6, TRBV5-1 and TRBV20-1 were among roughly 5 TRBV segments more frequent in patients than controls.

Tagging with unique molecular identifiers was a feature of the TCR beta cDNA libraries. MiXCR, run by TCRdb on the PCR reads, gives a single entry per CDR3 protein. The table has hundreds of thousands of distinct CDR3 sequences, 36% seen once; the top ten hold less than 6%. Their antigen targets remain unknown. Source material: blood. The receptors originated from a girl between 5 and 17 years old with multiple sclerosis.

The table lists this clonotype with many counts. The chain couples TRBV5-1 to TRBJ1-5; TRBD1 might be the D (5 bases). The germline V gene has CDR1 SGHRS and CDR2 YFSETQ. The CDR3 has 13 amino acids. V gave up 2 bases and J gave up 2 bases, with 5 bases separating them. CDR3 in amino acids: CASSLQGNQPQHF. The CDR3, as DNA: TGCGCCAGCAGCTTACAGGGCAATCAGCCCCAGCATTTT.

This clonotype occurred many times. The chain is built from TRBV7-9 and TRBJ1-2; D unclear. Germline V CDR1 and CDR2: SEHNR, FQNEAQ (reference sequence). The length of the CDR3 is 12 residues. Trimming shortened V by 4 bases and J by 8 bases, and 11 bases separated the two germline ends. The CDR3 is CASSSQAVGYTF. DNA for the CDR3: TGTGCCAGCAGCTCCCAAGCGGTGGGCTACACCTTC. The variable domain in full, completed from reference TRBV7-9 and TRBJ1-2, reads DTGVSQNPRHKITKRGQNVTFRCDPISEHNRLYWYRQTLGQGPEFLTYFQNEAQLEKSRLLSDRFSAERPKGSFSTLEIQRTEQGDSAMYLCASSSQAVGYTFGSGTRLTVV.

In this sample, this clonotype turned up many times. This may stem from a read error, because a much larger clone lies one nucleotide away. The V and J genes are TRBV25-1 and TRBJ2-5; D gene ambiguous. V was cut by 7 bases and J by 4 bases, with 7 bases left in between. The CDR3 covers 11 residues. Germline V gives CDR1 MGHDK, CDR2 SYGVNS. CDR3 coding DNA: TGTGCCAGCACTGTCGGAGAGACCCAGTACTTC. This translates into CASTVGETQYF.

This clonotype was seen many times. The chain couples TRBV5-1 to TRBJ2-5; the D gene is possibly TRBD1 (5 bases). V was clipped by 3 bases and J by 1 base, with 7 bases between them. Germline V lookup: CDR1 SGHRS, CDR2 YFSETQ. This CDR3 comprises 13 residues. CDR3 nucleotide sequence: TGCGCCAGCAGCTGGGGCCCCCAAGAGACCCAGTACTTC. Its protein is CASSWGPQETQYF.

This rearrangement joins TRBV11-2 to TRBJ2-1, with 9 bases aligning to TRBD2. Germline CDR1 and CDR2: SGHAT and FQNNGV. The V and J ends lost 6 bases and 7 bases, in that order; junction bases with no gene match: 13. The CDR3 is made up of 16 amino acids. CDR3 residues: CASSPLRRGGLNEQFF. As DNA, the CDR3 is TGTGCCAGCAGTCCCCTCCGGCGGGGGGGCCTGAATGAGCAGTTCTTC.

The chain is built from TRBV20-1 and TRBJ2-1; 9 bases fit TRBD2. V dropped 1 base and J dropped 4; count of bases not matched to a gene: 5. Germline assignment: CDR1 DFQATT and CDR2 SNEGSKA (reference sequence). The CDR3 has 15 amino acids. Here the CDR3 reads CSARGTSGSYNEQFF. The CDR3 DNA reads TGCAGTGCTAGAGGAACTAGCGGGTCTTACAATGAGCAGTTCTTC.

In this sample, this clonotype turned up a few times. The chain recombines TRBV6-2 or TRBV6-3 with TRBJ1-5; D is undetermined. V was cut by 2 bases and J by 0 bases, with 11 bases left in between. The CDR3 has 16 amino acids. Germline lookup yields CDR1 MNHEY and CDR2 SVGEGT. The CDR3 coding sequence is TGTGCCAGCAGTTACGGGCCCATAGATAGCAATCAGCCCCAGCATTTT. Protein product: CASSYGPIDSNQPQHF.

This clonotype was picked up many times. CDR3 sequence (DNA): TGCAGTGCTAGCGGGACAGGGGGGTTTGTGGGAGGCTACACCTTC. Translated, it gives CSASGTGGFVGGYTF. This chain joins TRBV20-1 and TRBJ1-2; 11 nucleotides match TRBD1. V was pared by 3 bases and J by 8 bases, with 11 bases of the junction left unmatched. CDR1 and CDR2 (germline): DFQATT, SNEGSKA (reference sequence). The length of the CDR3 is 15 residues.

This clonotype was seen at least ten times. This sequence joins TRBV11-2 and TRBJ2-5; a possible D gene is TRBD1 (8 bases). CDR3 size: 14 residues. Germline V gene lookup returns CDR1 SGHAT and CDR2 FQNNGV. V gave up 7 bases and J gave up 5 bases, with 17 bases separating them. The CDR3 spells CASTSTGGEETQYF. For the CDR3, the DNA is TGTGCCAGCACCAGCACAGGGGGGGAGGAGACCCAGTACTTC.

The gene calls are TRBV7-2 and TRBJ2-1; D might be TRBD2 (7 bases). Germline CDR1 is SGHTA and CDR2 is FQGNSA. The CDR3 loop spans 15 amino acids. V dropped 7 bases and J dropped 5 bases, with 18 bases sitting between them. The CDR3 loop reads CASNLRGGNHNEQFF. Here the CDR3 DNA reads TGTGCCAGCAACCTAAGGGGGGGGAACCACAATGAGCAGTTCTTC.